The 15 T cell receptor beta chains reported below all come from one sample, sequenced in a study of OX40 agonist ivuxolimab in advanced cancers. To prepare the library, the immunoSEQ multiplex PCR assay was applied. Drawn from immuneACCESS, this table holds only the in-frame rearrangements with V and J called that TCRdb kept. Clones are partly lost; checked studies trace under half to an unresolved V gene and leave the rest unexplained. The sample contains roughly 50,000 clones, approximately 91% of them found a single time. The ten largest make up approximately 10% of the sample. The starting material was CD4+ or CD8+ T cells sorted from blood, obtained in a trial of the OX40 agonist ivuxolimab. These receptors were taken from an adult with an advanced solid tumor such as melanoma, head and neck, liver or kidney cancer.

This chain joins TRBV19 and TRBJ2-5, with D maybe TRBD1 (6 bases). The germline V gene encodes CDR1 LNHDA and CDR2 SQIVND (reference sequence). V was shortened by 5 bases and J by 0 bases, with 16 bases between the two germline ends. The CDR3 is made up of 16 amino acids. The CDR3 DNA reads TGTGCCAGTAGTCTGGACAGCAACTCGTACCAAGAGACCCAGTACTTC. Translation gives CASSLDSNSYQETQYF.

CDR3 sequence reads: CASHYEQYV. The CDR3 DNA reads TGTGCCAGCCACTACGAGCAGTACGTC. V gene TRBV18 combines with J gene TRBJ2-7; no definite D call. Germline CDR1 KGHSH, CDR2 LQKENI. There are 9 residues in the CDR3. V lost 8 bases to trimming and J lost 3 bases, with 2 bases between them.

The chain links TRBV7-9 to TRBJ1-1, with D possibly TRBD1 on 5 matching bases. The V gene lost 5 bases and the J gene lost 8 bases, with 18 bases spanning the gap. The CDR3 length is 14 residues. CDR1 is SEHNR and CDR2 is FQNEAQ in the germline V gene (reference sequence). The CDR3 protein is CASSPPRGVGEAFF. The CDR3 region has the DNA TGTGCCAGCAGCCCCCCTCGAGGGGTTGGAGAAGCTTTCTTT.

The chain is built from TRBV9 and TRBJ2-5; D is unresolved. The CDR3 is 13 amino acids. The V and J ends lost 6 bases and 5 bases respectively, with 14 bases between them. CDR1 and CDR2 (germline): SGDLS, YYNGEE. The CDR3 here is CASNGGRSETQYF. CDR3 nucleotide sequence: TGTGCCAGCAACGGTGGCAGGTCGGAGACCCAGTACTTC.

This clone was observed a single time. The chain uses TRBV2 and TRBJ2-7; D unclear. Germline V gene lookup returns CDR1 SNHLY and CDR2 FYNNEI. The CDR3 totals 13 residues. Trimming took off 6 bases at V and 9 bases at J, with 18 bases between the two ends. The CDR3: CASRTPPYEWQYF. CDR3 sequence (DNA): TGTGCCAGCAGGACACCTCCCTACGAGTGGCAGTACTTC.

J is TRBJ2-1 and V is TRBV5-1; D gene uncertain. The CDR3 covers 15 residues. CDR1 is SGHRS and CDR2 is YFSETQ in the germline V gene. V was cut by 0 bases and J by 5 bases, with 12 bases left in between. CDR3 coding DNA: TGCGCCAGCAGCTTGGCTGCGGAGATGGACAATGAGCAGTTCTTC. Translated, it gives CASSLAAEMDNEQFF.

Here the CDR3 DNA reads TGTGCCAGCGGAGCGCGGGGAGCCTACGAGCAGTACTTC. It is translated as CASGARGAYEQYF. The genes are TRBV7-9 and TRBJ2-7; tentatively, D is TRBD2 (6 bases). The CDR3 has 13 amino acids. The germline gives CDR1 SEHNR, CDR2 FQNEAQ (reference sequence). Trimming shortened V by 8 bases and J by 2 bases, and 13 bases separated the two germline ends.

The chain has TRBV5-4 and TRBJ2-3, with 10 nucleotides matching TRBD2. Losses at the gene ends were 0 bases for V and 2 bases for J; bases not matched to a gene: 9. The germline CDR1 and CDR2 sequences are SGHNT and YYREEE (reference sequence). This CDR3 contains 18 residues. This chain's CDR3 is CASSLGLAGAVTTDTQYF. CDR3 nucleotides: TGTGCCAGCAGCTTGGGTCTAGCGGGGGCCGTCACCACAGATACGCAGTATTTT. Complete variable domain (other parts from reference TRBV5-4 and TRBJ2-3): ETGVTQSPTHLIKTRGQQVTLRCSSQSGHNTVSWYQQALGQGPQFIFQYYREEENGRGNFPPRFSGLQFPNYSSELNVNALELDDSALYLCASSLGLAGAVTTDTQYFGPGTRLTVL.

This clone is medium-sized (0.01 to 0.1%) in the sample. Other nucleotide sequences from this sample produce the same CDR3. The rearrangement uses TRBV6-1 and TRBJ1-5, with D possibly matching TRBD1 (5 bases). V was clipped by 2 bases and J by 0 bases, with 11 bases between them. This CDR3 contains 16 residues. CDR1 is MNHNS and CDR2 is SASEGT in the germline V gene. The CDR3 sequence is CASSESPGYSNQPQHF. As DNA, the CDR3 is TGTGCCAGCAGTGAAAGCCCAGGGTATAGCAATCAGCCCCAGCATTTT.

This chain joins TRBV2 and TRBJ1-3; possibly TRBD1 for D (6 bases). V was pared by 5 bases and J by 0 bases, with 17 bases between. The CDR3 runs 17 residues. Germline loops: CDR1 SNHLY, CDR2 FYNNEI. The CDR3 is CASSPPRQGTSGNTIYF. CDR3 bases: TGTGCCAGCAGTCCCCCCCGGCAGGGGACCTCTGGAAACACCATATATTTT.

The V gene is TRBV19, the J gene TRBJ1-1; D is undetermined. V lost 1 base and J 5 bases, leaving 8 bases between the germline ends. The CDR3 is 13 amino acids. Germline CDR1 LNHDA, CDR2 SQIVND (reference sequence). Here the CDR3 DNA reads TGTGCCAGTAGTATAGCCTGGGGAACTGAAGCTTTCTTT. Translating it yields CASSIAWGTEAFF.

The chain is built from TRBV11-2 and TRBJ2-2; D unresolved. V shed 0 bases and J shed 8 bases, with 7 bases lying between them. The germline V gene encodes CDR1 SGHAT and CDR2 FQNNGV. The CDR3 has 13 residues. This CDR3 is CASSLDGQGELFF. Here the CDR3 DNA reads TGTGCCAGCAGCTTAGACGGTCAAGGGGAGCTGTTTTTT.

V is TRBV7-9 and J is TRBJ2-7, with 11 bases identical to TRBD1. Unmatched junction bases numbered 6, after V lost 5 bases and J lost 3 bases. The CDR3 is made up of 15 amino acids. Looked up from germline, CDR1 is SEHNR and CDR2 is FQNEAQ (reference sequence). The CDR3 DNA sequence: TGTGCCAGCAGCGCGACGGACAGGGGGCACTACGAGCAGTACTTC. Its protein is CASSATDRGHYEQYF.

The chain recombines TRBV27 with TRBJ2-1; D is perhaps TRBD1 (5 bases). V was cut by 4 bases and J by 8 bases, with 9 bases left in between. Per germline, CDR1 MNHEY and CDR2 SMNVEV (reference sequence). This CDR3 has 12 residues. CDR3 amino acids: CASSSQGYEQFF. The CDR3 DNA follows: TGTGCCAGCAGTTCCCAGGGCTATGAGCAGTTCTTC.

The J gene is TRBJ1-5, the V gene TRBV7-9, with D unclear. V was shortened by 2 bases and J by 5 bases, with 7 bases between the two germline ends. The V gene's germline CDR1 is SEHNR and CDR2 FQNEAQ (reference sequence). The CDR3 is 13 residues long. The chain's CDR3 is CASSLPGHQPQHF. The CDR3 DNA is TGTGCCAGCAGCTTACCAGGTCATCAGCCCCAGCATTTT.